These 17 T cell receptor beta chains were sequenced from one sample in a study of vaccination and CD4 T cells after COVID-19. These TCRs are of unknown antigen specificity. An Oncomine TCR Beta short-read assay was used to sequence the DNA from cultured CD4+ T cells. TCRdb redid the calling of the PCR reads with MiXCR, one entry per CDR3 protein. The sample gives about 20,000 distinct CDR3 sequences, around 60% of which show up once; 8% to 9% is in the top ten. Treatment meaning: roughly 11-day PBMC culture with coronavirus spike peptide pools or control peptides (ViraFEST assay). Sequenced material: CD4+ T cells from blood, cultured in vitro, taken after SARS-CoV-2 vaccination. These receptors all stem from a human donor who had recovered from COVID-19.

The CDR3 here is CASSYAGRLQRTNEKLFF. The CDR3 DNA reads TGTGCCAGCAGTTACGCAGGGAGATTACAGCGGACTAATGAAAAACTGTTTTTT. The chain uses TRBV6-2 or TRBV6-3 and TRBJ1-4; D may be TRBD1 (5 bases). This CDR3 contains 18 residues. V was clipped by 2 bases and J by 2 bases, with 18 bases between them. CDR1 MNHEY and CDR2 SVGEGT come from the germline V gene.

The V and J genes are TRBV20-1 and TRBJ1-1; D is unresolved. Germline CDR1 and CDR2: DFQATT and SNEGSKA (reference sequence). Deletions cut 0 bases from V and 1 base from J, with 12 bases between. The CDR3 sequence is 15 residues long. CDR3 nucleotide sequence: TGCAGTGCTAGAGAGAGCGGATTAAGGAACACTGAAGCTTTCTTT. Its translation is CSARESGLRNTEAFF.

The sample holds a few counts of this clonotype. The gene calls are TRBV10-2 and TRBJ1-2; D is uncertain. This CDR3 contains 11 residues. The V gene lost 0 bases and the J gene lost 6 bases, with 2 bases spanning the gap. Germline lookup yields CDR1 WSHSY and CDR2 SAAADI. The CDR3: CASSESDGYTF. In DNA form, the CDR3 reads TGCGCCAGCAGTGAGTCGGATGGCTACACCTTC.

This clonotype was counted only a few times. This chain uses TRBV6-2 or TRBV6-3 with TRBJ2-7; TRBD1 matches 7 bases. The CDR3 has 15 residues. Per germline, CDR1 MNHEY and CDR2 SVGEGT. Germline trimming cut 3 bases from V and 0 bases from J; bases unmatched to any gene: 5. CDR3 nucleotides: TGTGCCAGCAGTTATAAGGGGGCGAACTCCTACGAGCAGTACTTC. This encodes CASSYKGANSYEQYF.

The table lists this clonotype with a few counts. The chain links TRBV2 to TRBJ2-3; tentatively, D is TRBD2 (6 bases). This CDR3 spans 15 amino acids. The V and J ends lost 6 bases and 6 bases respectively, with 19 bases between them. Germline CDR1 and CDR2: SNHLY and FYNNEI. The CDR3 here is CASRGGGTRRDTQYF. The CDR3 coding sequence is TGTGCCAGCAGGGGAGGAGGTACCCGGAGGGATACGCAGTATTTT.

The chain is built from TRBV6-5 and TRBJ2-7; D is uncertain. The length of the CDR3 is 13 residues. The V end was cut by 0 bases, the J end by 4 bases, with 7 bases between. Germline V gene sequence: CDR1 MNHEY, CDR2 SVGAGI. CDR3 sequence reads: CASSYSYRYEQYF. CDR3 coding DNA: TGTGCCAGCAGTTACTCGTACCGATACGAGCAGTACTTC.

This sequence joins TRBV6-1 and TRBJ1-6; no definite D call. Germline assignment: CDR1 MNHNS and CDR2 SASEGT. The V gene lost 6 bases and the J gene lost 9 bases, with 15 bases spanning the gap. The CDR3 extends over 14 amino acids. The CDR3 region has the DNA TGTGCCAGCAGATCGGAGGAGCGGGGTTCACCCCTCCACTTT. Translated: CASRSEERGSPLHF.

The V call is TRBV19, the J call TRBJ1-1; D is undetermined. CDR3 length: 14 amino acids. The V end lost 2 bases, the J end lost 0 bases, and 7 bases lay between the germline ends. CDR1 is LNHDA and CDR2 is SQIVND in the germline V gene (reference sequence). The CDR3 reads CASSIRGVNTEAFF. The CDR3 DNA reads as TGTGCCAGTAGTATACGAGGAGTGAACACTGAAGCTTTCTTT.

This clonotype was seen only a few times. In DNA, the CDR3 is TGCGCCAGCAGCCAAGGACAGGGGGTGGCTGATGGCTACACCTTC. Translated, it gives CASSQGQGVADGYTF. The chain is built from TRBV4-1 and TRBJ1-2; 9 bases fit TRBD1. The CDR3 is made up of 15 amino acids. Per germline, CDR1 MGHRA and CDR2 YSYEKL. The V gene end was trimmed by 1 base and the J gene end by 6 bases; junction bases not matched to a gene: 6.

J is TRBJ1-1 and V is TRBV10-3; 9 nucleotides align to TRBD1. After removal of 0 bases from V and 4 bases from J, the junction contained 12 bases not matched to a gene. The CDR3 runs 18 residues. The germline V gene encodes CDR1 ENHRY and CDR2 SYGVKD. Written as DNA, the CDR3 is TGTGCCATCAGTGAGTCCCCCCGAGGGATGACAGGGGGCACTGAAGCTTTCTTT. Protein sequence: CAISESPRGMTGGTEAFF.

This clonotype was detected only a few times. The CDR3 DNA is TGTGCCAGTAGCAAAGGGACGGCCAGCTCCTATAATTCACCCCTCCACTTT. Residues: CASSKGTASSYNSPLHF. The rearrangement links TRBV6-2 or TRBV6-3 to TRBJ1-6; the D gene is possibly TRBD1 (5 bases). V was shortened by 9 bases and J by 0 bases, with 18 bases between the two germline ends. CDR1 is MNHEY and CDR2 is SVGEGT in the germline V gene. The CDR3 extends over 17 amino acids.

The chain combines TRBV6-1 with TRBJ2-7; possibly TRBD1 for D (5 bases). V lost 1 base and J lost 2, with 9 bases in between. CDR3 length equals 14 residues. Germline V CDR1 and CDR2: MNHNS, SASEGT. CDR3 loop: CASSEVGRAYEQYF. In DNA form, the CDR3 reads TGTGCCAGCAGTGAAGTGGGCAGGGCCTACGAGCAGTACTTC.

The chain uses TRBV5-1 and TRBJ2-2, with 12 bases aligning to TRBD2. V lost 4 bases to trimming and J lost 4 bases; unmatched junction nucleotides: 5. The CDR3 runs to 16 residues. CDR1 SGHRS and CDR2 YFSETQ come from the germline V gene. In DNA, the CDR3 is TGCGCCAGCAGCCCGCTAGCGGGAGGGGGCACCGGGGAGCTGTTTTTT. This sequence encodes CASSPLAGGGTGELFF.

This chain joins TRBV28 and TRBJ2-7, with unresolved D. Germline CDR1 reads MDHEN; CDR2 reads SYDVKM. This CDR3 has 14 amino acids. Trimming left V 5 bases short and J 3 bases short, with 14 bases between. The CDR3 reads CASSPSATLYEQYF. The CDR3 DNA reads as TGTGCCAGCAGTCCCTCTGCTACTCTCTACGAGCAGTACTTC.

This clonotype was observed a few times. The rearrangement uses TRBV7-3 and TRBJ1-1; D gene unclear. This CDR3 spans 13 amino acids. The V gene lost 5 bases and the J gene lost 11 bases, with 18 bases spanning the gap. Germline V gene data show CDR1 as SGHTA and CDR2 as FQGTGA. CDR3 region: CASSDTPGRGAFF. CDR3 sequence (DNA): TGTGCCAGCAGCGACACCCCCGGGCGTGGGGCTTTCTTT.

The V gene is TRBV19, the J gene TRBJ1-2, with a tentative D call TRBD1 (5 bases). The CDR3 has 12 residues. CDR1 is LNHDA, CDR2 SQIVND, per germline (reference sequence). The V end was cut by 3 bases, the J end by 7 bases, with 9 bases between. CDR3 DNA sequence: TGTGCCAGTAGTATGGGGCTACCTGGCTACACCTTC. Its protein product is CASSMGLPGYTF.

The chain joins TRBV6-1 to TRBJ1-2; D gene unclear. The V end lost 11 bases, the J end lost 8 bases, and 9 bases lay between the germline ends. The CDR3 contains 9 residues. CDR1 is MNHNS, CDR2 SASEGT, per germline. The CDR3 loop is CARQRGYTF. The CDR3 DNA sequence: TGTGCCCGACAACGAGGCTACACCTTC.